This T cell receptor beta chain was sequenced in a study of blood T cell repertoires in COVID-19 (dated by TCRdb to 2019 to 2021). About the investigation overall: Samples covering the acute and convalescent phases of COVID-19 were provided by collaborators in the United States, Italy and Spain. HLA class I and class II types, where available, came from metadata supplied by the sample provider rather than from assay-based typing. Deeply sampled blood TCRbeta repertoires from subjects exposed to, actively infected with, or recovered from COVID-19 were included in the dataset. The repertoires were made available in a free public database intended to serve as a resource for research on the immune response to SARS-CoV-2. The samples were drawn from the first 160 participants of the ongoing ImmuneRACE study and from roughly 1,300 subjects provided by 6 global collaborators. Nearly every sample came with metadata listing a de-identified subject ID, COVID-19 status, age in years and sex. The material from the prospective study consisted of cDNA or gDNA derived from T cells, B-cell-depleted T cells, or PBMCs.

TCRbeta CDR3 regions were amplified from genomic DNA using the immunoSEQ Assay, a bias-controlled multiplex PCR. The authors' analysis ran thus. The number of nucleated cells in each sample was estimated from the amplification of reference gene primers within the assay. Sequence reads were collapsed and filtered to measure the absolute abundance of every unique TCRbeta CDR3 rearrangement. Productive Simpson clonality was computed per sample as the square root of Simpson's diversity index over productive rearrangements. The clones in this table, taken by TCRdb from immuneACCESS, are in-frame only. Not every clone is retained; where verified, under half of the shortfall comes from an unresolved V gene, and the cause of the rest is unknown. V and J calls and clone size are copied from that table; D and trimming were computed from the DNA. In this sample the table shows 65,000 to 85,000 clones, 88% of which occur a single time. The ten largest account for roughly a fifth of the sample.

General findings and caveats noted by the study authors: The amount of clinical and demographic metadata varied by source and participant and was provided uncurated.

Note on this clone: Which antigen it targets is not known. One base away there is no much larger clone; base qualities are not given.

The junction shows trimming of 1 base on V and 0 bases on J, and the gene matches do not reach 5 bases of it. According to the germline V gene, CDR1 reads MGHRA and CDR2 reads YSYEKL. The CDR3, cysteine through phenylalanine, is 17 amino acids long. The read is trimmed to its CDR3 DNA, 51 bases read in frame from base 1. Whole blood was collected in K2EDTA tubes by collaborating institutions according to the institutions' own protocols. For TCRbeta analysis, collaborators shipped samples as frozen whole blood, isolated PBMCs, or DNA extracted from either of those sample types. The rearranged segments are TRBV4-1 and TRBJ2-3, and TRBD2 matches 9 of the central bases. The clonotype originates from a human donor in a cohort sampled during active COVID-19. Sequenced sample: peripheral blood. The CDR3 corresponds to CASSQGLAVTSTDTQYF. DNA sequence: TGCGCCAGCAGCCAAGGACTAGCGGTTACTAGCACAGATACGCAGTATTTT.